This entry is about one T cell receptor beta chain. The data were produced by immunoSEQ multiplex PCR, yet TCRdb's version contains in-frame clones alone and is incomplete. The data contain about 42,000 clones, roughly 77% of them singletons. The sample is drawn from a study of neoadjuvant anti-PD-1 for oral cavity cancer. V dropped 4 bases and J dropped 0; count of bases not matched to a gene: 3. The CDR3 runs 15 residues. CDR1 is SGHVS and CDR2 is FNYEAQ in the germline V gene. Regarding time point: after neoadjuvant nivolumab, at surgical resection. Analysis of PBMCs was direct, with no culture step.

This sample comprised PBMCs, obtained after nivolumab (anti-PD-1) treatment. J is TRBJ1-2 and V is TRBV7-6; 9 positions match TRBD1. This clonotype was sampled from a person aged 35 to 85 with oral cavity squamous cell carcinoma. Written as DNA, the CDR3 is TGTGCCAGCAGCTACAGACAGGGGGCTAACTATGGCTACACCTTC. It yields the protein CASSYRQGANYGYTF.